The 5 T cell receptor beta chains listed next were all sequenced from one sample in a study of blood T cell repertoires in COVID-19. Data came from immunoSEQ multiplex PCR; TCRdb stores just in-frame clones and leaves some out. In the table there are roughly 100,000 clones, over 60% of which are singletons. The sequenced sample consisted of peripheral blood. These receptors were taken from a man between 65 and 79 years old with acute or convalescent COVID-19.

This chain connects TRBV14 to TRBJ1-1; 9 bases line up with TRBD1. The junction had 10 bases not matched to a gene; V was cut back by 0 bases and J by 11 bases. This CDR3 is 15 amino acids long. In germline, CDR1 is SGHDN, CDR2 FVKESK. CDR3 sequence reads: CASSQDPPGQGWAFF. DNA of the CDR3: TGTGCCAGCAGCCAAGACCCTCCGGGACAGGGCTGGGCTTTCTTT.

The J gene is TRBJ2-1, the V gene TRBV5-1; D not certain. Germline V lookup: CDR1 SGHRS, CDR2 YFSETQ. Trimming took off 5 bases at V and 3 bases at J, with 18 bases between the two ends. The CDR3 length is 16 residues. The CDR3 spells CASRLTRLQNYNEQFF. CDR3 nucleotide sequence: TGCGCCAGCAGACTTACCAGGCTACAGAACTACAATGAGCAGTTCTTC.

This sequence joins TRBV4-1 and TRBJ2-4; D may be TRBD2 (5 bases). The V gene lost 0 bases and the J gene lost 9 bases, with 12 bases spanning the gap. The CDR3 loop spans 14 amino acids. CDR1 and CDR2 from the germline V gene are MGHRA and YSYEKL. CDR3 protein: CASSQDRNRGIQYF. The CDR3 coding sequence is TGCGCCAGCAGCCAAGATAGGAACCGGGGCATTCAGTACTTC.

The CDR3 sequence is CATVPGQGMYEQYF. The CDR3 DNA reads TGTGCCACCGTTCCGGGACAGGGGATGTACGAGCAGTACTTC. This chain joins TRBV2 and TRBJ2-7; TRBD1 matches 10 bases. With V trimmed by 10 bases and J by 4 bases, 10 bases remained unmatched. Germline CDR1 SNHLY, CDR2 FYNNEI. There are 14 residues in the CDR3.

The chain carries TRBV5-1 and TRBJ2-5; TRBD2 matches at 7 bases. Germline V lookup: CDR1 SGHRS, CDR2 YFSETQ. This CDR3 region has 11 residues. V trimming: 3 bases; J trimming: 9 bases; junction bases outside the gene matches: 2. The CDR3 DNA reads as TGCGCCAGCAGCTGGGGGGGGTCCCAGTACTTC. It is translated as CASSWGGSQYF.